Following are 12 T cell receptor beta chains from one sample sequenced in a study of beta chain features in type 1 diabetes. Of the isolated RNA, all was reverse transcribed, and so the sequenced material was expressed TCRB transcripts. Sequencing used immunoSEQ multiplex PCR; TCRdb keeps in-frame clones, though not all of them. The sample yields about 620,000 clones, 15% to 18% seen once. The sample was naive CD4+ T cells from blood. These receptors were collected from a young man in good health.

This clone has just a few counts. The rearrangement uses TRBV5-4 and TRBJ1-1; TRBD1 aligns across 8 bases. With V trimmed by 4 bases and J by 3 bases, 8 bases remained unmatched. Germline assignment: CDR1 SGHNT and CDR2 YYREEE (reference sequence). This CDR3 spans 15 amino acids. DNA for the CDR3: TGTGCCAGCAGCAAAACACCGGGACAGGACACTGAAGCTTTCTTT. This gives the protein CASSKTPGQDTEAFF.

The DNA of the CDR3 is TGTGCCAGCAGCCAACAGGGCCTGAATTACTTC. Amino acids: CASSQQGLNYF. J is TRBJ2-7 and V is TRBV6-5, with D possibly TRBD1 on 6 matching bases. The length of the CDR3 is 11 residues. Trimming cost V 6 bases and J 13 bases, with 16 bases left between them. The germline V gene encodes CDR1 MNHEY and CDR2 SVGAGI.

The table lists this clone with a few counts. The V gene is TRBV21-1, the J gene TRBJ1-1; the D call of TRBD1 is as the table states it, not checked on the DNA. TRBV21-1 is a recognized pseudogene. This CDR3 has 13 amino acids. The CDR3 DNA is TGTGCCAGCATTGGGCAGATGAACACTGAAGCTTTCTTT. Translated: CASIGQMNTEAFF.

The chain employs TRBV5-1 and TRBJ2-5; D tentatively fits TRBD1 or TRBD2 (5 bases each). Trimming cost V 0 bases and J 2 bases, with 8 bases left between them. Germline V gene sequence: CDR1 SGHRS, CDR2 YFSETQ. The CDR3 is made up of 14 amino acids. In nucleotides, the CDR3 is TGCGCCAGCAGCTTGGCCAGGGAGCAAGAGACCCAGTACTTC. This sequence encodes CASSLAREQETQYF. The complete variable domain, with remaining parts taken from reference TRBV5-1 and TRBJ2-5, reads KAGVTQTPRYLIKTRGQQVTLSCSPISGHRSVSWYQQTPGQGLQFLFEYFSETQRNKGNFPGRFSGRQFSNSRSEMNVSTLELGDSALYLCASSLAREQETQYFGPGTRLLVL.

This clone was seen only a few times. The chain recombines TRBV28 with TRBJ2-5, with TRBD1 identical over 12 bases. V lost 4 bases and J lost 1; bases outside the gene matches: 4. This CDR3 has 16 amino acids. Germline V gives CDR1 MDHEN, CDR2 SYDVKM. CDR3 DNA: TGTGCCAGCAGTTCACCGGGACAGGGGGCCCAAGAGACCCAGTACTTC. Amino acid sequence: CASSSPGQGAQETQYF.

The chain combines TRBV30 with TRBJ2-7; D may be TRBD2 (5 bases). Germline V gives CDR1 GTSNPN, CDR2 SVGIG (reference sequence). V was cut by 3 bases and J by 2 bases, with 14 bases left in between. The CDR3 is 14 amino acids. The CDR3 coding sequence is TGTGCCTGGAGGGCGGACTTCGGGCCCTACGAGCAGTACTTC. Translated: CAWRADFGPYEQYF.

CDR3: CASIIRGVAGYNTDTQYF. The CDR3 DNA follows: TGTGCCAGCATCATAAGAGGAGTAGCGGGATATAACACAGATACGCAGTATTTT. The chain has TRBV7-8 and TRBJ2-3, with 8 bases that match TRBD2. The CDR3 has 18 amino acids. V shed 7 bases, J shed 2 bases, and the junction held 17 bases outside the gene matches. Per germline, CDR1 SGHVS and CDR2 FQNEAQ.

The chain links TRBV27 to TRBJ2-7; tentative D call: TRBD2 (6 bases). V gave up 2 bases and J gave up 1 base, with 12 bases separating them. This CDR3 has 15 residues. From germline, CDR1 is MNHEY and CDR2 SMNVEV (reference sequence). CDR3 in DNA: TGTGCCAGCAGTTTACGGGACTCCCGGTCCTACGAGCAGTACTTC. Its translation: CASSLRDSRSYEQYF.

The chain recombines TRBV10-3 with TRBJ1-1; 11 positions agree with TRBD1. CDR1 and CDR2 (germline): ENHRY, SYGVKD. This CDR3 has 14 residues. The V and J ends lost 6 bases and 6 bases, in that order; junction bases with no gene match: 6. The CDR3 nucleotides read TGTGCCATCAGCAACCGGGACAGGGGGTCTGAAGCTTTCTTT. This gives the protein CAISNRDRGSEAFF.

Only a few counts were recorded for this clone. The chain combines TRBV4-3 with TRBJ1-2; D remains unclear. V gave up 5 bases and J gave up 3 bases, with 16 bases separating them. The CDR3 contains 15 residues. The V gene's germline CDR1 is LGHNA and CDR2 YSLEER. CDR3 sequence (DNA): TGCGCCAGCAGCTCCGGGCCCCCAGGCCACTATGGCTACACCTTC. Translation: CASSSGPPGHYGYTF.

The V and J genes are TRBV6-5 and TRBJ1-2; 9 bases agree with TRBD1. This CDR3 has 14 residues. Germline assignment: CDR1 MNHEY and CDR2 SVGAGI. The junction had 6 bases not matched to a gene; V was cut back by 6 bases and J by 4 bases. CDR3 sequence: CASRRTGAVYGYTF. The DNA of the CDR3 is TGTGCCAGCAGGAGGACAGGGGCGGTCTATGGCTACACCTTC.

The CDR3 region is CASMGTSNTEAFF. Here the CDR3 DNA reads TGCGCCAGCATGGGGACATCGAACACTGAAGCTTTCTTT. This chain links TRBV5-1 with TRBJ1-1; TRBD1 is a possible D gene (6 bases). Germline-derived CDR1 and CDR2 are SGHRS and YFSETQ. This CDR3 spans 13 amino acids. Trimming pared 6 bases from V and 1 base from J, leaving 10 bases between.